The 18 T cell receptor beta chains below come from one sample, sequenced in a study of vaccination and CD4 T cells after COVID-19. Cultured CD4+ T cell DNA underwent sequencing with the Oncomine TCR Beta short-read assay. TCRdb re-called the PCR reads with MiXCR, one entry per CDR3 protein. Of approximately 12,000 distinct CDR3 sequences listed, 20% were seen once; the top ten hold 13%. These TCRs are of unknown antigen specificity. Treatment meaning: roughly 10-day PBMC culture with coronavirus spike peptide pools or control peptides (ViraFEST assay). The sample consisted of CD4+ T cells from blood, cultured in vitro, taken before SARS-CoV-2 vaccination. These receptors originate from a human donor who received a COVID-19 vaccine.

The rearrangement links TRBV4-1 to TRBJ2-3; no firm D call. The germline V gene has CDR1 MGHRA and CDR2 YSYEKL. The length of the CDR3 is 14 residues. Trimming left V 0 bases short and J 1 base short, with 5 bases between. The CDR3 is CASSQEPGTDTQYF. The CDR3 nucleotides read TGCGCCAGCAGCCAAGAACCCGGCACAGATACGCAGTATTTT.

This clonotype has just a few counts. This CDR3 is CASSFHTLGTGVTEAFF. CDR3 nucleotide sequence: TGCGCCAGCAGCTTCCACACCCTAGGGACAGGGGTGACTGAAGCTTTCTTT. This sequence joins TRBV5-1 and TRBJ1-1; TRBD1 aligns across 10 bases. Germline V gives CDR1 SGHRS, CDR2 YFSETQ. The CDR3 loop spans 17 amino acids. The V gene end was trimmed by 2 bases and the J gene end by 5 bases; junction bases not matched to a gene: 12.

The chain combines TRBV19 with TRBJ1-1; maybe TRBD1 (6 bases). The CDR3 runs 14 residues. Per germline, CDR1 LNHDA and CDR2 SQIVND (reference sequence). Trimming removed 7 bases from V and 4 bases from J, with 16 bases in between. CDR3 amino acids: CASTRRGLGTEAFF. The CDR3, as DNA: TGTGCCAGTACCCGCAGGGGCTTAGGCACTGAAGCTTTCTTT.

This rearrangement joins TRBV7-2 to TRBJ2-7, with TRBD2 as a possible D gene (5 bases). The CDR3 is made up of 13 amino acids. Per the germline V gene, CDR1 is SGHTA and CDR2 is FQGNSA. V lost 3 bases to trimming and J lost 5 bases, with 11 bases between them. CDR3 sequence: CASSLVGVHEQYF. In nucleotides, the CDR3 is TGTGCCAGCAGCTTGGTCGGGGTCCACGAGCAGTACTTC. Full variable domain (outside the CDR3, taken from reference TRBV7-2 and TRBJ2-7): GAGVSQSPSNKVTEKGKDVELRCDPISGHTALYWYRQSLGQGLEFLIYFQGNSAPDKSGLPSDRFSAERTGGSVSTLTIQRTQQEDSAVYLCASSLVGVHEQYFGPGTRLTVT.

This clonotype has a handful of counts. The chain is built from TRBV6-5 and TRBJ2-7; weak D call: TRBD2 (5 bases). V shed 4 bases and J shed 0 bases, with 16 bases lying between them. Germline CDR1 reads MNHEY; CDR2 reads SVGAGI. This CDR3 has 16 residues. CDR3 amino acids: CASSSPLTGSSYEQYF. DNA for the CDR3: TGTGCCAGCAGTTCCCCATTGACGGGAAGCTCCTACGAGCAGTACTTC.

This clonotype was found a few times. The CDR3 here is CASSLTVGGTEAFF. As DNA, the CDR3 is TGCGCCAGCAGCTTGACGGTCGGGGGTACTGAAGCTTTCTTT. The chain joins TRBV5-1 to TRBJ1-1; D possibly corresponds to TRBD1 (5 bases). V lost 1 base and J lost 5, with 12 bases in between. The CDR3 loop spans 14 amino acids. Germline V lookup: CDR1 SGHRS, CDR2 YFSETQ. The variable domain in full, completed from reference TRBV5-1 and TRBJ1-1, reads KAGVTQTPRYLIKTRGQQVTLSCSPISGHRSVSWYQQTPGQGLQFLFEYFSETQRNKGNFPGRFSGRQFSNSRSEMNVSTLELGDSALYLCASSLTVGGTEAFFGQGTRLTVV.

The chain has TRBV10-2 and TRBJ2-5, with 10 bases aligning to TRBD2. This CDR3 is built from 19 residues. CDR1 is WSHSY and CDR2 is SAAADI in the germline V gene. The ends lost 0 bases at V and 1 base at J; junction bases unmatched: 11. This chain's CDR3 is CASSESSASGGTTQETQYF. The CDR3 nucleotides read TGCGCCAGCAGTGAGTCTTCGGCTAGCGGGGGAACGACCCAAGAGACCCAGTACTTC.

The chain combines TRBV5-4 with TRBJ1-2, with 7 bases that match TRBD1. The CDR3 has 13 amino acids. V was pared by 4 bases and J by 3 bases, with 3 bases of the junction left unmatched. The germline CDR1 and CDR2 sequences are SGHNT and YYREEE (reference sequence). CDR3 nucleotide sequence: TGTGCCAGCAGCCCAGGGGGGGACTATGGCTACACCTTC. Its translation is CASSPGGDYGYTF.

The chain carries TRBV14 and TRBJ2-5, with D perhaps TRBD2 (5 bases). CDR1 and CDR2 from the germline V gene are SGHDN and FVKESK. Trimming cost V 5 bases and J 5 bases, with 15 bases left between them. This CDR3 is 14 amino acids long. CDR3 region: CASSDWTYGETQYF. In nucleotides, the CDR3 is TGTGCCAGCAGCGACTGGACTTACGGGGAGACCCAGTACTTC.

This sequence joins TRBV2 and TRBJ1-6; perhaps TRBD1 as D (5 bases). Trimming cost V 2 bases and J 8 bases, with 10 bases left between them. Germline V lookup: CDR1 SNHLY, CDR2 FYNNEI. CDR3 size: 14 residues. This CDR3 is CASSEQGRDSPLHF. DNA of the CDR3: TGTGCCAGCAGTGAACAGGGAAGGGATTCACCCCTCCACTTT.

The chain links TRBV30 to TRBJ1-2; 7 bases agree with TRBD1. Germline V CDR1 and CDR2: GTSNPN, SVGIG (reference sequence). J was trimmed by 5 bases and V by 6 bases; bases with no gene match: 9. The CDR3 spans 13 residues. This CDR3 reads CACRRQGGYGYTF. Here the CDR3 DNA reads TGTGCCTGCCGCCGACAGGGAGGGTATGGCTACACCTTC.

The rearrangement links TRBV6-1 to TRBJ1-2; the match to TRBD1 covers 10 bases. Unmatched junction bases numbered 14, after V lost 2 bases and J lost 5 bases. This CDR3 has 18 residues. Germline V CDR1 and CDR2: MNHNS, SASEGT. The CDR3 protein is CASSEPLGTGVSMYGYTF. The CDR3 nucleotides are TGTGCCAGCAGTGAACCTCTCGGGACAGGGGTATCTATGTATGGCTACACCTTC.

This clonotype showed up just a few times. The chain combines TRBV3-1 with TRBJ1-2; D gene unclear. CDR3 length: 16 amino acids. Per germline, CDR1 LGHDT and CDR2 YNNKEL (reference sequence). Trimming shortened V by 0 bases and J by 7 bases, and 18 bases separated the two germline ends. For the CDR3, the DNA is TGTGCCAGCAGCCAAGAGGAAAACAGCCGCTATGGTGGCTACACCTTC. It codes for CASSQEENSRYGGYTF.

This chain links TRBV3-1 with TRBJ2-3, with TRBD2 matching 10 bases. Germline V gives CDR1 LGHDT, CDR2 YNNKEL (reference sequence). This CDR3 is built from 17 residues. The trim removed 1 base at V and 2 bases at J, leaving 6 bases unmatched. Here the CDR3 reads CASSQVSGGAYTDTQYF. CDR3 coding DNA: TGTGCCAGCAGCCAAGTCAGCGGGGGGGCTTACACAGATACGCAGTATTTT.

V usage is TRBV20-1 and J usage is TRBJ1-1; perhaps TRBD1 as D (6 bases). The length of the CDR3 is 14 residues. Germline CDR1 is DFQATT and CDR2 is SNEGSKA (reference sequence). Trimming left V 6 bases short and J 0 bases short, with 14 bases between. The CDR3 nucleotides are TGCAGTGCCTCCGGGGGGCGGGTGAACACTGAAGCTTTCTTT. This translates into CSASGGRVNTEAFF.

This clonotype was seen only a few times. This rearrangement joins TRBV19 to TRBJ2-2; TRBD1 agrees at 9 bases. V trimming: 7 bases; J trimming: 1 base; junction bases outside the gene matches: 4. CDR3 length: 15 amino acids. Germline V lookup: CDR1 LNHDA, CDR2 SQIVND (reference sequence). CDR3 DNA sequence: TGTGCCAGTAAACAGGGGGCTCGGAACACCGGGGAGCTGTTTTTT. Translation gives CASKQGARNTGELFF.

The CDR3 DNA follows: TGTGCCAGCAGTCCCCTCGGGGGGGGGCCTAACAATGAGCAGTTCTTC. This codes for CASSPLGGGPNNEQFF. The chain carries TRBV12-3 or TRBV12-4 and TRBJ2-1; 8 nucleotides agree with TRBD2. V was clipped by 5 bases and J by 5 bases; unmatched bases: 11. The CDR3 covers 16 residues.

The chain is built from TRBV24-1 and TRBJ1-1, with 8 bases identical to TRBD1. The CDR3 contains 18 residues. Trimming at V came to 7 bases and at J to 0 bases, leaving 15 bases not matched to a gene. Per the germline V gene, CDR1 is KGHDR and CDR2 is SFDVKD. CDR3 in amino acids: CATRAWTTGGRMNTEAFF. CDR3 sequence (DNA): TGTGCCACCAGAGCCTGGACTACAGGGGGTAGGATGAACACTGAAGCTTTCTTT.